Below are 21 T cell receptor beta chains sequenced from a single sample in a study of beta chain features in type 1 diabetes. General study points: Within each of all four CD4+ subsets, Type 1 diabetes patients had TCRB CDR3s that were moderately but significantly shorter.

Expressed TCRB transcripts were sequenced because the isolated RNA had all been reverse transcribed beforehand. The protocol was immunoSEQ multiplex PCR, while the TCRdb copy is restricted to in-frame clones and leaves out a portion. Here the sample spans about 150,000 clones, around a tenth being singletons. These receptors' targets are unknown. Input material: central memory CD4+ T cells from blood. The receptors come from a man between 25 and 39 years old with type 1 diabetes.

About this clone itself: One end of the junction fails to match germline, which may point to a read error. The chain uses TRBV5-1 and TRBJ2-1; 9 bases map to TRBD2. Germline values: CDR1 SGHRS, CDR2 YFSETQ. This CDR3 comprises 14 residues. CDR3: CASRLGLAYNEQFF. As DNA, the CDR3 is TGCGCCAGCAGGTTGGGACTAGCATACAATGAGCAGTTCTTC.

The CDR3 nucleotides read TGTGCCATCAGTGAGGGGACAGGGGATGGCAATCAGCCCCAGCATTTT. Its protein is CAISEGTGDGNQPQHF. V and J are TRBV10-3 and TRBJ1-5; 10 positions agree with TRBD1. The germline CDR1 and CDR2 sequences are ENHRY and SYGVKD. The CDR3 spans 16 residues. The V gene end was trimmed by 2 bases and the J gene end by 2 bases; junction bases not matched to a gene: 3.

The rearrangement links TRBV11-2 to TRBJ2-5, with D tentatively TRBD1 (5 bases). V gave up 1 base and J gave up 2 bases, with 8 bases separating them. Germline assignment: CDR1 SGHAT and CDR2 FQNNGV. The CDR3 is 14 residues long. CDR3 in amino acids: CASSLVPGQETQYF. CDR3 sequence (DNA): TGTGCCAGCAGCTTAGTTCCAGGGCAAGAGACCCAGTACTTC.

V usage is TRBV4-2 and J usage is TRBJ2-3; 8 bases line up with TRBD1. V lost 2 bases to trimming and J lost 3 bases; unmatched junction nucleotides: 7. The CDR3 is made up of 16 amino acids. Germline assignment: CDR1 LGHNA and CDR2 YNFKEQ. The CDR3 here is CASSQSGQGATDTQYF. The CDR3, as DNA: TGTGCCAGCAGCCAATCAGGCCAGGGGGCAACAGATACGCAGTATTTT.

The rearrangement joins TRBV29-1 to TRBJ2-3, with TRBD2 matching 14 bases. Trimming at V came to 7 bases and at J to 4 bases, leaving 4 bases not matched to a gene. The CDR3 runs 14 residues. Germline V lookup: CDR1 SQVTM, CDR2 ANQGSEA. CDR3 bases: TGCAGCGCCCTGGGACTAGCGGGGGCAGATACGCAGTATTTT. It specifies CSALGLAGADTQYF.

In this sample, this clone turned up a few times. The V call is TRBV28, the J call TRBJ2-5; 8 bases align to TRBD1. Germline V gene data show CDR1 as MDHEN and CDR2 as SYDVKM. The CDR3 is 16 amino acids. Trimming cost V 3 bases and J 5 bases; bases outside gene matches: 11. In DNA form, the CDR3 reads TGTGCCAGCAGTTTCCGACAGGGGCGCGCGCAGGAGACCCAGTACTTC. It codes for CASSFRQGRAQETQYF.

The table lists this clone with a few counts. The chain couples TRBV4-2 to TRBJ1-2; unclear D gene. The V and J ends lost 4 bases and 6 bases respectively, with 12 bases between them. The CDR3 totals 13 residues. CDR1 LGHNA and CDR2 YNFKEQ come from the germline V gene. Here the CDR3 reads CASSPETADGYTF. DNA of the CDR3: TGTGCCAGCAGCCCGGAGACTGCTGATGGCTACACCTTC.

The chain carries TRBV27 and TRBJ1-5, with a weak D call TRBD1 (6 bases). Germline-derived CDR1 and CDR2 are MNHEY and SMNVEV (reference sequence). The length of the CDR3 is 17 residues. Deletions cut 2 bases from V and 6 bases from J, with 20 bases between. The CDR3, as DNA: TGTGCCAGCAGTTTAGGGCAGGGGAAGGCCTCCGGTCAGCCCCAGCATTTT. The encoded protein is CASSLGQGKASGQPQHF.

In this sample, this clone turned up a few times. The J gene is TRBJ2-7, the V gene TRBV25-1; D ambiguous. The length of the CDR3 is 11 residues. Germline CDR1 and CDR2: MGHDK and SYGVNS. The germline V and J ends were trimmed by 4 bases and 6 bases, with 7 bases remaining between them. The CDR3 nucleotides are TGTGCCAGCAGTGCCCCTCCCGAGCAGTACTTC. It codes for CASSAPPEQYF.

The genes are TRBV28 and TRBJ1-1; D might be TRBD1 (5 bases). CDR1 and CDR2 (germline): MDHEN, SYDVKM. The V end lost 7 bases, the J end lost 6 bases, and 15 bases lay between the germline ends. The CDR3 sequence is 13 residues long. As DNA, the CDR3 is TGTGCCAGCACGAACTATCAGGGTTCTGAAGCTTTCTTT. Amino acids: CASTNYQGSEAFF. The variable domain in full, completed from reference TRBV28 and TRBJ1-1, reads DVKVTQSSRYLVKRTGEKVFLECVQDMDHENMFWYRQDPGLGLRLIYFSYDVKMKEKGDIPEGYSVSREKKERFSLILESASTNQTSMYLCASTNYQGSEAFFGQGTRLTVV.

This clone occurred a few times. The chain links TRBV18 to TRBJ1-5, with TRBD1 matching 12 bases. V was clipped by 9 bases and J by 7 bases; unmatched bases: 13. The CDR3 is 16 residues long. Looked up from germline, CDR1 is KGHSH and CDR2 is LQKENI. CDR3 in DNA: TGTGCCAGTTTATCCGGGACAGGGGGCCTAGAACAGCCCCAGCATTTT. This gives the protein CASLSGTGGLEQPQHF.

This clone came up a few times. The J gene is TRBJ2-2, the V gene TRBV6-5, with a tentative D call TRBD1 (6 bases). CDR1 and CDR2 from the germline V gene are MNHEY and SVGAGI. V shed 6 bases and J shed 4 bases, with 15 bases lying between them. The CDR3 is 15 residues long. The CDR3 DNA sequence: TGTGCCAGCAGGACAGGACTTTACCTCACCGGGGAGCTGTTTTTT. It codes for CASRTGLYLTGELFF.

The genes are TRBV28 and TRBJ2-3; 9 bases align to TRBD2. Per the germline V gene, CDR1 is MDHEN and CDR2 is SYDVKM. V lost 4 bases, J lost 5 bases, and 10 bases stayed unmatched. This CDR3 spans 16 amino acids. In DNA form, the CDR3 reads TGTGCCAGCAGTTCCCATAGCGGGAGCCGGGTAGATACGCAGTATTTT. This gives the protein CASSSHSGSRVDTQYF.

This clone has a handful of counts. V usage is TRBV2 and J usage is TRBJ2-4; D is ambiguous. Germline V gene lookup returns CDR1 SNHLY and CDR2 FYNNEI. The CDR3 covers 15 residues. V lost 8 bases to trimming and J lost 2 bases, with 16 bases between them. This CDR3 reads CASHLSPSSKNIQYF. The CDR3 nucleotides read TGTGCCAGCCACCTTTCCCCGAGTTCCAAAAACATTCAGTACTTC.

CDR3 region: CASSLAGSGEKLFF. The CDR3 DNA sequence: TGCGCCAGCAGCTTGGCCGGGAGTGGTGAAAAACTGTTTTTT. This chain connects TRBV5-1 to TRBJ1-4; D is unclear. The germline V gene encodes CDR1 SGHRS and CDR2 YFSETQ. This CDR3 is 14 amino acids long. V shed 0 bases and J shed 7 bases, with 10 bases lying between them.

In this sample, this clone turned up a few times. The chain carries TRBV28 and TRBJ1-4, with no clear D. V was cut by 3 bases and J by 0 bases, with 11 bases left in between. The CDR3 consists of 16 residues. Germline assignment: CDR1 MDHEN and CDR2 SYDVKM. CDR3: CASSLLEVTTNEKLFF. In DNA, the CDR3 is TGTGCCAGCAGTTTGTTGGAGGTGACAACTAATGAAAAACTGTTTTTT. Drawing the rest from reference TRBV28 and TRBJ1-4, the complete variable domain is DVKVTQSSRYLVKRTGEKVFLECVQDMDHENMFWYRQDPGLGLRLIYFSYDVKMKEKGDIPEGYSVSREKKERFSLILESASTNQTSMYLCASSLLEVTTNEKLFFGSGTQLSVL.

In this sample, this clone turned up a few times. The CDR3, as DNA: TGCGCCAGCAGCCAAGGGAGACTAGCGGGAGAGACCCAGTACTTC. Amino acid sequence: CASSQGRLAGETQYF. The V and J genes are TRBV4-3 and TRBJ2-5, with 10 bases identical to TRBD2. Germline CDR1 and CDR2: LGHNA and YSLEER. CDR3 length equals 15 residues. Unmatched junction bases numbered 3, after V lost 1 base and J lost 4 bases.

The chain recombines TRBV30 with TRBJ1-5; 10 positions agree with TRBD1. The J segment lost 4 bases and the V segment lost 5 bases, leaving 2 bases of the junction unmatched. CDR1 and CDR2 (germline): GTSNPN, SVGIG (reference sequence). CDR3 length: 13 residues. Written as DNA, the CDR3 is TGTGCCTGGGGGGACAGGGGTAATCAGCCCCAGCATTTT. Amino acids: CAWGDRGNQPQHF.

This clone was observed a handful of times. The rearrangement joins TRBV7-6 to TRBJ2-7; D ambiguous. The CDR3 runs 12 residues. The germline CDR1 and CDR2 sequences are SGHVS and FNYEAQ. Trimming took off 1 base at V and 6 bases at J, with 7 bases between the two ends. The CDR3, as DNA: TGTGCCAGCAGCTTAGTCCCTAGCGAGCAGTACTTC. This gives the protein CASSLVPSEQYF.

The chain uses TRBV15 and TRBJ2-7; 10 bases agree with TRBD1. V dropped 4 bases and J dropped 0; count of bases not matched to a gene: 3. Germline CDR1 is LNHNV and CDR2 is YYDKDF (reference sequence). This CDR3 has 15 amino acids. CDR3 sequence: CATSIGQGDSYEQYF. In DNA form, the CDR3 reads TGTGCCACCAGCATAGGACAGGGGGACTCCTACGAGCAGTACTTC.

The rearrangement links TRBV19 to TRBJ2-7; 8 bases are shared with TRBD1. CDR1 LNHDA and CDR2 SQIVND come from the germline V gene (reference sequence). The CDR3 spans 15 residues. V was pared by 6 bases and J by 3 bases, with 10 bases of the junction left unmatched. CDR3 sequence (DNA): TGTGCCAGTAGCCCTTCACAGGGGGGAGGCTACGAGCAGTACTTC. Translating gives CASSPSQGGGYEQYF.